This entry concerns a single T cell receptor (beta chain). Repertoires were generated with immunoSEQ multiplex PCR, while TCRdb's copy carries only in-frame clones and drops some. Among approximately 220,000 clones listed, 80% to 85% were seen once. This sample was included in a study of blood T cell repertoires in COVID-19. Germline V gene lookup returns CDR1 MGHRA and CDR2 YSYEKL. This CDR3 comprises 16 residues. The junction had 9 bases not matched to a gene; V was cut back by 4 bases and J by 5 bases. This chain connects TRBV4-1 to TRBJ2-5; 11 bases line up with TRBD2. The sequenced sample consisted of PBMCs or T cells enriched from blood (not recorded which). The sequence was collected from a woman aged 40-49 years who had recovered from COVID-19. The CDR3 nucleotides are TGCGCCAGCAGCCTACTAGCGGGAGCGGGGTTGGAGACCCAGTACTTC. It encodes CASSLLAGAGLETQYF.